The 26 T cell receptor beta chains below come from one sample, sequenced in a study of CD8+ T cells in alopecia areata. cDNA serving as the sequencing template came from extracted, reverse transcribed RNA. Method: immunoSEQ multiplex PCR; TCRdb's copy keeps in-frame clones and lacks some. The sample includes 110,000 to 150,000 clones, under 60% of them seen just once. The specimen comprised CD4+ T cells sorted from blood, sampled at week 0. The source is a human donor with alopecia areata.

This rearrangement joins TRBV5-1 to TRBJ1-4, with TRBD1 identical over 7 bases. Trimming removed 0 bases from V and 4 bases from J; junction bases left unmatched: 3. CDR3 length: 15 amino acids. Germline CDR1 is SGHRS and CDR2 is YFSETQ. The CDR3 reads CASSLGGQNNEKLFF. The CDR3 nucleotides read TGCGCCAGCAGCTTGGGGGGACAGAATAATGAAAAACTGTTTTTT.

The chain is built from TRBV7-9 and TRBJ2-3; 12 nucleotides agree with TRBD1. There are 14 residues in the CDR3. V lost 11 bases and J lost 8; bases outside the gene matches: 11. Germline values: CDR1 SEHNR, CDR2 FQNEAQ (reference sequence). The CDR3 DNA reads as TGTGCCTTGGGACAGGGGGCGCTCAGTGGTACGCAGTATTTT. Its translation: CALGQGALSGTQYF.

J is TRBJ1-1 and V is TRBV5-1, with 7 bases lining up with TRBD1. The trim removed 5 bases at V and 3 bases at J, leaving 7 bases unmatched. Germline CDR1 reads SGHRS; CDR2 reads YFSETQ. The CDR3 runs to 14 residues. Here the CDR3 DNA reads TGCGCCAGCAGACGAGGTACAGGGGACACTGAAGCTTTCTTT. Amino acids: CASRRGTGDTEAFF.

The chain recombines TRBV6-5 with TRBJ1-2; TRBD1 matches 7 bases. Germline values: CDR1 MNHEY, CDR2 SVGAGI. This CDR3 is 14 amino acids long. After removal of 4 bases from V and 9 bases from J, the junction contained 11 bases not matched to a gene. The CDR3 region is CASSSSTGEISYTF. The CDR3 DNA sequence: TGTGCCAGCAGTTCATCCACAGGGGAAATAAGCTACACCTTC.

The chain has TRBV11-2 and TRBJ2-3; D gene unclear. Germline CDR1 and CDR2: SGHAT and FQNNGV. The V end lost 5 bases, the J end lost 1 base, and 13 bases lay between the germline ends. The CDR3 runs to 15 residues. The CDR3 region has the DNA TGTGCCAGCAGCAAGACCCTGGGTGGCACAGATACGCAGTATTTT. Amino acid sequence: CASSKTLGGTDTQYF.

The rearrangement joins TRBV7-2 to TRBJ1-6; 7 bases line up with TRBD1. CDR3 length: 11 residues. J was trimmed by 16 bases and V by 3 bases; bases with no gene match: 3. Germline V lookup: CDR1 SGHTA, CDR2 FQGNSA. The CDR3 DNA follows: TGTGCCAGCAGCTTGGACAGGTGGCTCCACTTT. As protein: CASSLDRWLHF.

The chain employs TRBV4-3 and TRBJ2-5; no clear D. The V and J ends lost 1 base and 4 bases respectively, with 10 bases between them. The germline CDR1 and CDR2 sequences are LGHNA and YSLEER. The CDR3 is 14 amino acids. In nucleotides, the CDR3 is TGCGCCAGCAGCCAAGGACCCGTTGGAGAGACCCAGTACTTC. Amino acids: CASSQGPVGETQYF.

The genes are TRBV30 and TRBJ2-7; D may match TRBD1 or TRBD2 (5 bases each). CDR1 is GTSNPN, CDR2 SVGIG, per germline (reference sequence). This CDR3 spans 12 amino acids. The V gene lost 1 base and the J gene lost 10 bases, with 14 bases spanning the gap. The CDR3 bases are TGTGCCTGGAGTGATGGGGCTCGGGGTCAGTACTTC. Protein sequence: CAWSDGARGQYF.

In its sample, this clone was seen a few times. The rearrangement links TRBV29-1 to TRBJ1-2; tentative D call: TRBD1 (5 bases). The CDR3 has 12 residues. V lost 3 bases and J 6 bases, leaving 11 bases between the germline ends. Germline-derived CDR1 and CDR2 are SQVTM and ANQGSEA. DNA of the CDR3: TGCAGCGTTGACTCCCCGGGGGATGGCTACACCTTC. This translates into CSVDSPGDGYTF.

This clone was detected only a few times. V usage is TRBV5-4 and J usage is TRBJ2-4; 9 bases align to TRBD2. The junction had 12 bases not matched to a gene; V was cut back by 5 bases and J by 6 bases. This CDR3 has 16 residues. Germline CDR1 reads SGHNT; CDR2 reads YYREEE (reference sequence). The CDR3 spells CASRDASGAPGNIQYF. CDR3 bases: TGTGCCAGCAGGGATGCTAGCGGGGCCCCTGGAAACATTCAGTACTTC.

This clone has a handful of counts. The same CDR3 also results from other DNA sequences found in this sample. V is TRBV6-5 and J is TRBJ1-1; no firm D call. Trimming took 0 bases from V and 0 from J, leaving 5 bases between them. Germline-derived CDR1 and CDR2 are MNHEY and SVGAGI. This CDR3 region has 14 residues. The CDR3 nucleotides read TGTGCCAGCAGTTACTCGGGGTTGAACACTGAAGCTTTCTTT. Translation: CASSYSGLNTEAFF.

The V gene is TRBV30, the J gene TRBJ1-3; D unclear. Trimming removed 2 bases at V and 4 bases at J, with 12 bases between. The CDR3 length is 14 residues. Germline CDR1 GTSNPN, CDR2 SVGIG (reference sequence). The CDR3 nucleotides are TGTGCCTGGAGTTCGGCATTTAGGGGAAACACCATATATTTT. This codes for CAWSSAFRGNTIYF. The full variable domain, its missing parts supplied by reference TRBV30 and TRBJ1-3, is SQTIHQWPATLVQPVGSPLSLECTVEGTSNPNLYWYRQAAGRGLQLLFYSVGIGQISSEVPQNLSASRPQDRQFILSSKKLLLSDSGFYLCAWSSAFRGNTIYFGEGSWLTVV.

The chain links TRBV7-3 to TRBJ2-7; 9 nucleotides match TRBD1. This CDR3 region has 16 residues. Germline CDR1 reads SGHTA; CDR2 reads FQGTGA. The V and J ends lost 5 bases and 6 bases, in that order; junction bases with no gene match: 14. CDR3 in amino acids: CASSQIPGQGPREQYF. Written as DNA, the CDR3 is TGTGCCAGCAGCCAAATTCCGGGACAGGGTCCGCGCGAGCAGTACTTC.

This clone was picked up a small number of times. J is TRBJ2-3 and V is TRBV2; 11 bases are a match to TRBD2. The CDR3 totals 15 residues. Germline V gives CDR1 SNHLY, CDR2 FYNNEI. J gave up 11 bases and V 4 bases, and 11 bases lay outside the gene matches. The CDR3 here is CASSVGSGGATLQYF. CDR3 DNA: TGTGCCAGCAGTGTGGGTAGCGGGGGGGCCACTTTGCAGTATTTT.

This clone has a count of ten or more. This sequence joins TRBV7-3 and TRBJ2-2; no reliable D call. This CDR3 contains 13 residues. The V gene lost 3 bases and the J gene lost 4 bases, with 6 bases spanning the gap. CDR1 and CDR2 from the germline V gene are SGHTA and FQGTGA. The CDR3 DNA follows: TGTGCCAGCAGCTTGTATGGCACCGGGGAGCTGTTTTTT. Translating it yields CASSLYGTGELFF.

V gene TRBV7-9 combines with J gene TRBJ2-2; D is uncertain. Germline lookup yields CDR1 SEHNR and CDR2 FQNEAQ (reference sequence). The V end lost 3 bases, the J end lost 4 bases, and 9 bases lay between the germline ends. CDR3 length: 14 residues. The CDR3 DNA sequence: TGTGCCAGCAGCTTCCCGGGCCCCACCGGGGAGCTGTTTTTT. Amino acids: CASSFPGPTGELFF.

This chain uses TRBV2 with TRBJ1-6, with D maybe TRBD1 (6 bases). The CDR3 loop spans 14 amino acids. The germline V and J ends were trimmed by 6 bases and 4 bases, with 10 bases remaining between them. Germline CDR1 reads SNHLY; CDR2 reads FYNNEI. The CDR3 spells CASRQDRYNSPLHF. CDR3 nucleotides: TGTGCCAGCAGGCAGGACAGATATAATTCACCCCTCCACTTT.

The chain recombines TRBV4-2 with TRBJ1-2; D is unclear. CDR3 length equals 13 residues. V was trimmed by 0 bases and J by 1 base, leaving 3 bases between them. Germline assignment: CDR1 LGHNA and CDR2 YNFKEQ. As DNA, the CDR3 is TGTGCCAGCAGCCAAGATATTAACTATGGCTACACCTTC. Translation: CASSQDINYGYTF.

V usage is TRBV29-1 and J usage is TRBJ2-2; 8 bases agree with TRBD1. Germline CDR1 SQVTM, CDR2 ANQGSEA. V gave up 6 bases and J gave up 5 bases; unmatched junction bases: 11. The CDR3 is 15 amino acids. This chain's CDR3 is CSVRQGTRTTGELFF. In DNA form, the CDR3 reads TGCAGCGTCAGACAGGGGACACGAACAACCGGGGAGCTGTTTTTT.

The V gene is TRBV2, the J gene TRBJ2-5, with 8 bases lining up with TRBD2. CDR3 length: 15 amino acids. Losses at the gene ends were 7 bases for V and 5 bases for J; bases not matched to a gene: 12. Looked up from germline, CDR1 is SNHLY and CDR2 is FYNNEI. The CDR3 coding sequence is TGTGCCAGCACGCGGGGGGACCTAAAAGGGGAGACCCAGTACTTC. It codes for CASTRGDLKGETQYF.

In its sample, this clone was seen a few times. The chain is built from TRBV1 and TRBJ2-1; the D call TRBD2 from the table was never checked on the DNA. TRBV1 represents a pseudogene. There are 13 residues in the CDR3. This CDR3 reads CTSSHSGVYEQFF. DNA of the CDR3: TGCACCAGCAGCCACTCGGGGGTGTATGAGCAGTTCTTC.

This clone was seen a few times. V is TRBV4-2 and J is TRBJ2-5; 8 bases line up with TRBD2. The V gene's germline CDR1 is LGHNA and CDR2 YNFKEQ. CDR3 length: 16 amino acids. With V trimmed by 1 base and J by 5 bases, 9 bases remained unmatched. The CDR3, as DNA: TGTGCCAGCAGCCAAGCGTACGGGGGGGCCGAGGAGACCCAGTACTTC. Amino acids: CASSQAYGGAEETQYF.

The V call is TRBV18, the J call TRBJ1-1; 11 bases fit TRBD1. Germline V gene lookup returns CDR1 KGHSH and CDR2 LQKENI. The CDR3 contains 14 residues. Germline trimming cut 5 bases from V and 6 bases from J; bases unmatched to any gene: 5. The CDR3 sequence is CASSVGQGDPEAFF. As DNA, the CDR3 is TGTGCCAGCTCAGTGGGACAGGGGGATCCTGAAGCTTTCTTT.

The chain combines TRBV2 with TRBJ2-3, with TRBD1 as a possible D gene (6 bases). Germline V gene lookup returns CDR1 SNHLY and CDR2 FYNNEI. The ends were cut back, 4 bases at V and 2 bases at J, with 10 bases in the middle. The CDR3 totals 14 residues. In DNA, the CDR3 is TGTGCCAGCAGTGGACAGGCAATCACAGATACGCAGTATTTT. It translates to CASSGQAITDTQYF.

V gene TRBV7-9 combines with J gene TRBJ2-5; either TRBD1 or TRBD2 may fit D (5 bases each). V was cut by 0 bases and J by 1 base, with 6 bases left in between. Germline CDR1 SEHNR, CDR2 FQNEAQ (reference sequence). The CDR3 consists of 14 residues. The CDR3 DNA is TGTGCCAGCAGCTTAGCCGGGGCCCAAGAGACCCAGTACTTC. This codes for CASSLAGAQETQYF.

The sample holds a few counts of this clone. This chain's CDR3 is CASSPPGNEQFF. DNA for the CDR3: TGTGCCAGCTCACCACCCGGCAATGAGCAGTTCTTC. The V and J genes are TRBV18 and TRBJ2-1; D gene unclear. V was cut by 0 bases and J by 6 bases, with 3 bases left in between. Germline values: CDR1 KGHSH, CDR2 LQKENI. The CDR3 extends over 12 amino acids.